The clone carrying this T cell receptor beta chain turned up a few times. Its cognate antigen is unknown. The V end lost 1 base, the J end lost 8 bases, and 8 bases lay between the germline ends. CDR3 length equals 12 residues. Germline CDR1 and CDR2: SEHNR and FQNEAQ (reference sequence). The data derive from a study of T cell responses to AZD1222 COVID-19 vaccine. Whole-study results and caveats: Among vaccine-associated CD4 TCRs, coverage spanned spike, with dominance at 160-218 and 743-854. Clonal diversity was possibly underestimated, and white British individuals and females predominated among donors.

The protocol was immunoSEQ multiplex PCR, while the TCRdb copy is restricted to in-frame clones and leaves out a portion. The table records 84,000 or so clones, 89% of them present only once. This specimen was peripheral blood, taken on day 0 of AZD1222 vaccination. V and J are TRBV7-9 and TRBJ1-1, with D unresolved. The clonotype comes from an adult in good health. The CDR3 DNA reads as TGTGCCAGCAGCTTAGACGAGGCAGAAGCTTTCTTT. It specifies CASSLDEAEAFF.